A single sample is the source of the 28 T cell receptor beta chains below, sequenced in a study of shared clonotypes between healthy human individuals. The assay was immunoSEQ multiplex PCR, and TCRdb's table has in-frame clones only and misses some. This sample carries more than 450,000 clones, around 79% of them seen once, and the ten largest clones take 10% to 15%. The specimen sequenced was PBMCs. Source of these receptors: a woman aged 40 to 55 in good health. Some clones in this sample may be carry-over from other donors' samples.

This clone was found a few times. The CDR3 region has the DNA TGTGCCACCAGCAGAGCTAAGGCTAGCGGTCAAAACTCCTACAATGAGCAGTTCTTC. This gives the protein CATSRAKASGQNSYNEQFF. The rearrangement uses TRBV15 and TRBJ2-1; TRBD2 agrees at 7 bases. The CDR3 covers 19 residues. The germline V gene encodes CDR1 LNHNV and CDR2 YYDKDF (reference sequence). Trimming removed 1 base from V and 0 bases from J; junction bases left unmatched: 12.

The rearrangement joins TRBV7-2 to TRBJ1-2, with D perhaps TRBD1 (6 bases). V lost 4 bases, J lost 4 bases, and 16 bases lay in between. The CDR3 is made up of 15 amino acids. The germline CDR1 and CDR2 sequences are SGHTA and FQGNSA. CDR3 sequence: CASSSKGGGLYGYTF. For the CDR3, the DNA is TGTGCCAGCAGCTCTAAGGGGGGCGGACTCTATGGCTACACCTTC.

The chain combines TRBV7-6 with TRBJ2-7; TRBD2 matches 14 bases. The CDR3 sequence is 16 residues long. Looked up from germline, CDR1 is SGHVS and CDR2 is FNYEAQ. After removal of 11 bases from V and 5 bases from J, the junction contained 14 bases not matched to a gene. CDR3 DNA: TGTGCCTCGAGCCGTCGACTAGCGGGAGGGCCGGACGAGCAGTACTTC. It specifies CASSRRLAGGPDEQYF.

This clone has just a few counts. CDR3 nucleotides: TGCAGCGGGGGGGATAGCGGGAGAACGGGCACAGATACGCAGTATTTT. This translates into CSGGDSGRTGTDTQYF. V usage is TRBV29-1 and J usage is TRBJ2-3; 9 bases are shared with TRBD2. Germline loops: CDR1 SQVTM, CDR2 ANQGSEA. This CDR3 contains 16 residues. V shed 7 bases, J shed 1 base, and the junction held 12 bases outside the gene matches.

This chain connects TRBV18 to TRBJ2-1, with D unclear. CDR1 is KGHSH, CDR2 LQKENI, per germline. Trimming removed 2 bases from V and 6 bases from J, with 11 bases in between. The CDR3 is 14 residues long. CDR3 in DNA: TGTGCCAGCTCACCAGAGGCAGGTACCAATGAGCAGTTCTTC. Translating gives CASSPEAGTNEQFF.

This clone was seen ten or more times. V usage is TRBV5-6 and J usage is TRBJ2-3, with D possibly called TRBD1 or TRBD2 (5 bases each). Germline V gene lookup returns CDR1 SGHDT and CDR2 YYEEEE. Trimming took off 1 base at V and 2 bases at J, with 14 bases between the two ends. The CDR3 loop spans 16 amino acids. The CDR3 is CASSLNLGTSTDTQYF. The CDR3 bases are TGTGCCAGCAGCTTGAATTTGGGGACGTCCACAGATACGCAGTATTTT.

The chain is built from TRBV19 and TRBJ2-1; no clear D. This CDR3 has 15 residues. V was cut by 3 bases and J by 5 bases, with 14 bases left in between. CDR1 LNHDA and CDR2 SQIVND come from the germline V gene (reference sequence). CDR3: CASSMNPRGHNEQFF. The CDR3, as DNA: TGTGCCAGTAGTATGAACCCCCGAGGCCACAATGAGCAGTTCTTC.

Only one count was recorded for this clone. V gene TRBV15 combines with J gene TRBJ1-5; tentatively, D is TRBD1 (5 bases). Trimming cost V 0 bases and J 3 bases, with 9 bases left between them. In germline, CDR1 is LNHNV, CDR2 YYDKDF (reference sequence). The CDR3 is 15 residues long. The CDR3 protein is CATSRDRGNNQPQHF. CDR3 in DNA: TGTGCCACCAGCAGAGATAGGGGAAACAATCAGCCCCAGCATTTT.

This sequence joins TRBV6-5 and TRBJ2-7, with no clear D. V was pared by 5 bases and J by 5 bases, with 16 bases between. The V gene's germline CDR1 is MNHEY and CDR2 SVGAGI. The CDR3 is 14 amino acids. The CDR3 here is CASSTLVMRNEQYF. The CDR3 DNA is TGTGCCAGCAGTACGCTAGTCATGAGGAACGAGCAGTACTTC.

V and J are TRBV15 and TRBJ2-1; 7 bases are shared with TRBD2. The germline CDR1 and CDR2 sequences are LNHNV and YYDKDF (reference sequence). The CDR3 spans 16 residues. V was clipped by 3 bases and J by 7 bases; unmatched bases: 12. The DNA of the CDR3 is TGTGCCACCAGCAGGCAGTGGGCGGGAGTAGCAAATGAGCAGTTCTTC. Residues: CATSRQWAGVANEQFF.

The genes are TRBV5-1 and TRBJ2-3, with a weak D call TRBD1 (5 bases). CDR1 SGHRS and CDR2 YFSETQ come from the germline V gene. Trimming pared 1 base from V and 8 bases from J, leaving 17 bases between. This CDR3 comprises 15 residues. The chain's CDR3 is CASSLYQGPSGTQYF. The CDR3 nucleotides read TGCGCCAGCAGCTTGTATCAGGGTCCCTCAGGTACGCAGTATTTT.

The chain uses TRBV19 and TRBJ2-7; 9 nucleotides agree with TRBD1. V lost 10 bases, J lost 5 bases, and 12 bases stayed unmatched. The germline V gene encodes CDR1 LNHDA and CDR2 SQIVND (reference sequence). The CDR3 has 14 amino acids. The DNA of the CDR3 is TGTGCCACCCTCGGACAGGGGAGATTTCACGAGCAGTACTTC. It encodes CATLGQGRFHEQYF.

This clone has a handful of counts. The chain carries TRBV2 and TRBJ2-2; D may be TRBD2 (5 bases). In germline, CDR1 is SNHLY, CDR2 FYNNEI. This CDR3 contains 15 residues. V lost 4 bases, J lost 0 bases, and 9 bases lay in between. CDR3 in amino acids: CASSGGAANTGELFF. CDR3 sequence (DNA): TGTGCCAGCAGTGGGGGAGCCGCGAACACCGGGGAGCTGTTTTTT.

This chain joins TRBV13 and TRBJ1-3; maybe TRBD1 (5 bases). This CDR3 contains 14 residues. CDR1 PRHDT and CDR2 FYEKMQ come from the germline V gene (reference sequence). V was cut by 7 bases and J by 2 bases, with 12 bases left in between. The CDR3 here is CASTPLGAGNTIYF. The CDR3 bases are TGTGCCAGCACCCCCTTGGGGGCTGGAAACACCATATATTTT. The full variable domain, its missing parts supplied by reference TRBV13 and TRBJ1-3, is AAGVIQSPRHLIKEKRETATLKCYPIPRHDTVYWYQQGPGQDPQFLISFYEKMQSDKGSIPDRFSAQQFSDYHSELNMSSLELGDSALYFCASTPLGAGNTIYFGEGSWLTVV.

The chain carries TRBV9 and TRBJ2-1; the D is unclear. Germline loops: CDR1 SGDLS, CDR2 YYNGEE. The CDR3 is 15 residues long. Trimming removed 1 base at V and 1 base at J, with 9 bases between. DNA for the CDR3: TGTGCCAGCAGCGTAAGTACCACATCCTACAATGAGCAGTTCTTC. This translates into CASSVSTTSYNEQFF. Drawing the rest from reference TRBV9 and TRBJ2-1, the complete variable domain is DSGVTQTPKHLITATGQRVTLRCSPRSGDLSVYWYQQSLDQGLQFLIQYYNGEERAKGNILERFSAQQFPDLHSELNLSSLELGDSALYFCASSVSTTSYNEQFFGPGTRLTVL.

CDR3 residues: CASSFVMGQGRANYGYTF. Written as DNA, the CDR3 is TGTGCCAGCAGTTTCGTTATGGGACAGGGAAGGGCTAACTATGGCTACACCTTC. V usage is TRBV28 and J usage is TRBJ1-2; 9 bases match TRBD1. Germline V CDR1 and CDR2: MDHEN, SYDVKM. Trimming removed 3 bases from V and 0 bases from J; junction bases left unmatched: 11. This CDR3 spans 18 amino acids.

The chain is built from TRBV9 and TRBJ2-3; D might be TRBD1 (6 bases). The V and J ends lost 4 bases and 3 bases respectively, with 9 bases between them. This CDR3 has 13 residues. Germline CDR1 reads SGDLS; CDR2 reads YYNGEE. The CDR3 nucleotides are TGTGCCAGCAGCCCCACAGGGACAGATACGCAGTATTTT. This encodes CASSPTGTDTQYF.

J is TRBJ2-5 and V is TRBV5-4, with D unclear. CDR3 length equals 11 residues. Looked up from germline, CDR1 is SGHNT and CDR2 is YYREEE (reference sequence). The ends were cut back, 0 bases at V and 7 bases at J, with 4 bases in the middle. For the CDR3, the DNA is TGTGCCAGCAGCTTGGGAGGGACCCAGTACTTC. Its protein is CASSLGGTQYF.

The chain has TRBV5-4 and TRBJ2-1; TRBD2 aligns across 10 bases. The CDR3 totals 17 residues. V shed 4 bases and J 10 bases; nucleotides not matched to a gene: 17. The germline gives CDR1 SGHNT, CDR2 YYREEE (reference sequence). The CDR3, as DNA: TGTGCCAGCAGCCAAGATTGGAGGACTAGCGGAAGTGGGGAGCAGTTCTTC. Protein product: CASSQDWRTSGSGEQFF.

This chain joins TRBV7-9 and TRBJ2-1, with 10 bases aligning to TRBD2. Trimming removed 5 bases from V and 4 bases from J; junction bases left unmatched: 8. CDR1 SEHNR and CDR2 FQNEAQ come from the germline V gene (reference sequence). The CDR3 has 16 residues. The CDR3 region has the DNA TGTGCCAGCAGCGACGCACTAGCGGGACAATACAATGAGCAGTTCTTC. Residues: CASSDALAGQYNEQFF.

V usage is TRBV19 and J usage is TRBJ1-1; 10 bases line up with TRBD1. J gave up 11 bases and V 5 bases, and 14 bases lay outside the gene matches. The CDR3 has 15 residues. From germline, CDR1 is LNHDA and CDR2 SQIVND (reference sequence). Written as DNA, the CDR3 is TGTGCCAGTAGTGCCACCCCCGGGACAGGGGAGCGGGCTTTCTTT. It yields the protein CASSATPGTGERAFF.

V usage is TRBV18 and J usage is TRBJ1-5; no clear D gene. The germline V and J ends were trimmed by 4 bases and 2 bases, with 3 bases remaining between them. Germline V gives CDR1 KGHSH, CDR2 LQKENI. CDR3 size: 12 residues. CDR3 loop: CASSQGNQPQHF. CDR3 DNA: TGTGCCAGCTCACAGGGCAATCAGCCCCAGCATTTT.

J is TRBJ2-3 and V is TRBV5-1; D perhaps matches TRBD1 (5 bases). The germline CDR1 and CDR2 sequences are SGHRS and YFSETQ. Trimming shortened V by 5 bases and J by 3 bases, and 13 bases separated the two germline ends. The CDR3 sequence is 14 residues long. The CDR3: CASRWSSGTDTQYF. The DNA for the CDR3 is TGCGCCAGCAGGTGGAGCTCAGGGACAGATACGCAGTATTTT. The full variable domain, rest sourced from reference TRBV5-1 and TRBJ2-3, is KAGVTQTPRYLIKTRGQQVTLSCSPISGHRSVSWYQQTPGQGLQFLFEYFSETQRNKGNFPGRFSGRQFSNSRSEMNVSTLELGDSALYLCASRWSSGTDTQYFGPGTRLTVL.

The chain uses TRBV5-4 and TRBJ2-6; the D is unclear. V was clipped by 3 bases and J by 0 bases, with 4 bases between them. Per the germline V gene, CDR1 is SGHNT and CDR2 is YYREEE (reference sequence). The CDR3 runs 14 residues. CDR3 in DNA: TGTGCCAGCAGCTCTTACTCTGGGGCCAACGTCCTGACTTTC. It translates to CASSSYSGANVLTF.

V gene TRBV7-8 combines with J gene TRBJ2-7, with 7 bases matching TRBD2. The V and J ends lost 2 bases and 4 bases, in that order; junction bases with no gene match: 5. Germline V CDR1 and CDR2: SGHVS, FQNEAQ. CDR3 size: 14 residues. The CDR3 nucleotides read TGTGCCAGCAGCTTAAGGGGAGGGGTTTACGAGCAGTACTTC. It codes for CASSLRGGVYEQYF.

This rearrangement joins TRBV7-8 to TRBJ1-5; tentative D call: TRBD1 (5 bases). CDR1 and CDR2 from the germline V gene are SGHVS and FQNEAQ. The CDR3 runs to 15 residues. V was pared by 2 bases and J by 7 bases, with 15 bases between. CDR3 loop: CASSLNRVEGQPQHF. Written as DNA, the CDR3 is TGTGCCAGCAGCTTAAATCGGGTGGAGGGGCAGCCCCAGCATTTT.

J is TRBJ2-7 and V is TRBV6-1; TRBD1 matches 10 bases. Trimming removed 6 bases from V and 6 bases from J; junction bases left unmatched: 8. Germline assignment: CDR1 MNHNS and CDR2 SASEGT. CDR3 length equals 14 residues. The CDR3 coding sequence is TGTGCCAGCAGAATGACAGGGGGCTGGTTCGAGCAGTACTTC. It specifies CASRMTGGWFEQYF.

The chain employs TRBV10-3 and TRBJ1-3, with a possible D match to TRBD1 (5 bases). Germline lookup yields CDR1 ENHRY and CDR2 SYGVKD. The CDR3 is made up of 16 amino acids. V was shortened by 4 bases and J by 0 bases, with 13 bases between the two germline ends. DNA for the CDR3: TGTGCCATCAGTGTTGCCGGGGCCTTCTCTGGAAACACCATATATTTT. This gives the protein CAISVAGAFSGNTIYF.